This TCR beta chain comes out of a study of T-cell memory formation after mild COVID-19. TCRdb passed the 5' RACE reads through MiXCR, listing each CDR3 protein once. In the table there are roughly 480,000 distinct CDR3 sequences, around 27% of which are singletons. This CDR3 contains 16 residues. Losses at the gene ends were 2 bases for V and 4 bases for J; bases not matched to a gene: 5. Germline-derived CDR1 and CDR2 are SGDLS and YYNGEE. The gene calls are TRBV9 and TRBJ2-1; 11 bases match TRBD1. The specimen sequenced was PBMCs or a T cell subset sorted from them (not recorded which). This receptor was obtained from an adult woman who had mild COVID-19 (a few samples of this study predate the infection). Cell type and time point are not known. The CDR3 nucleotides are TGTGCCAGCAGCGTTTCTCGGGACAGGGGGTACAATGAGCAGTTCTTC. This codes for CASSVSRDRGYNEQFF.